These 8 T cell receptor beta chains came from one sample sequenced in a study of T cell changes during pregnancy in multiple sclerosis. Sequencing was performed with immunoSEQ multiplex PCR; in TCRdb, only in-frame clones are kept and a portion is missing. Of some 94,000 clones listed, about 92% are singletons. Sequencing was performed on peripheral blood, taken in the first trimester of pregnancy. These receptors all come from a female donor with multiple sclerosis, enrolled in a pregnancy study.

J is TRBJ2-3 and V is TRBV6-1; D might be TRBD1 (5 bases). Per the germline V gene, CDR1 is MNHNS and CDR2 is SASEGT. This CDR3 contains 13 residues. V lost 5 bases, J lost 2 bases, and 8 bases lay in between. CDR3 loop: CASSPGFTDTQYF. The CDR3 DNA reads as TGTGCCAGCAGTCCAGGGTTCACAGATACGCAGTATTTT.

The rearrangement links TRBV18 to TRBJ2-1, with TRBD2 matching over 13 bases. The CDR3 totals 16 residues. Per germline, CDR1 KGHSH and CDR2 LQKENI. The V segment lost 4 bases and the J segment 4 bases; nucleotides outside the gene matches: 4. Written as DNA, the CDR3 is TGTGCCAGCTCACTCGGGACTAGCGGGATATACAATGAGCAGTTCTTC. Amino acid sequence: CASSLGTSGIYNEQFF.

V gene TRBV7-8 combines with J gene TRBJ2-7; 7 positions match TRBD1. The CDR3 runs 15 residues. The trim removed 5 bases at V and 6 bases at J, leaving 13 bases unmatched. Germline-derived CDR1 and CDR2 are SGHVS and FQNEAQ. The CDR3: CASSLPRIRQGEQYF. The DNA for the CDR3 is TGTGCCAGCAGCCTACCCCGGATAAGACAGGGCGAGCAGTACTTC.

DNA of the CDR3: TGCGCCAGCAGCCAAGGCCCGGACAGGGGGGGCGAGCAGTACTTC. It is translated as CASSQGPDRGGEQYF. This chain uses TRBV4-1 with TRBJ2-7; 10 bases line up with TRBD1. The CDR3 is 15 amino acids. Germline assignment: CDR1 MGHRA and CDR2 YSYEKL. Trimming cost V 1 base and J 6 bases; bases outside gene matches: 6.

The chain recombines TRBV5-4 with TRBJ1-2; TRBD1 agrees at 9 bases. The CDR3 is 14 amino acids. V dropped 5 bases and J dropped 5; count of bases not matched to a gene: 7. Germline V gene sequence: CDR1 SGHNT, CDR2 YYREEE (reference sequence). CDR3 sequence reads: CASRFTGGWYGYTF. DNA for the CDR3: TGTGCCAGCAGGTTTACAGGGGGCTGGTATGGCTACACCTTC.

The J gene is TRBJ2-1, the V gene TRBV30; no clear D gene. Trimming pared 4 bases from V and 5 bases from J, leaving 6 bases between. The length of the CDR3 is 11 residues. Germline V CDR1 and CDR2: GTSNPN, SVGIG (reference sequence). The CDR3 spells CAWTEHNEQFF. Here the CDR3 DNA reads TGTGCCTGGACAGAACACAATGAGCAGTTCTTC.

The gene calls are TRBV28 and TRBJ2-5; D remains unclear. The CDR3 totals 16 residues. V was trimmed by 3 bases and J by 2 bases, leaving 16 bases between them. Germline CDR1 is MDHEN and CDR2 is SYDVKM. CDR3 coding DNA: TGTGCCAGCAGTTTTGGAGCCAGCATAATACAAGAGACCCAGTACTTC. It specifies CASSFGASIIQETQYF.

This rearrangement joins TRBV28 to TRBJ2-3; TRBD2 aligns across 8 bases. Germline values: CDR1 MDHEN, CDR2 SYDVKM. This CDR3 has 14 amino acids. The ends lost 6 bases at V and 2 bases at J; junction bases unmatched: 4. The chain's CDR3 is CASRATSDTDTQYF. CDR3 in DNA: TGTGCCAGCAGAGCGACTAGCGACACAGATACGCAGTATTTT.